These T cell receptor beta chains were read from a single sample in a study of shared clonotypes between healthy human individuals. Sequenced by immunoSEQ multiplex PCR; TCRdb stores in-frame clones only, minus some. The data contain about 2.4 million clones, approximately 92% of them seen just once; the ten biggest clones take up about 0.13%. Sequencing was carried out using naive CD4+ T cells sorted from blood. The source of these receptors is a man aged 18-30 years in good health. CDR3s include the opening cysteine and the closing phenylalanine or tryptophan. The D gene is left open where the match is weak. Clone size is given for some rows only: seen once, a few or many times, or a class if the clone is expanded.

v_gene	abundance	d_gene	len	j_gene	CDR3nt	CDR3aa
TRBV6-1	.	.	16	TRBJ2-2	TGTGCCAGCAGTGAAGGCAAGGCCCCGAACACCGGGGAGCTGTTTTTT	CASSEGKAPNTGELFF
TRBV5-1	.	.	14	TRBJ2-5	TGCGCCAGCAGCTTGACACTACCCCAGGAGACCCAGTACTTC	CASSLTLPQETQYF
TRBV9	.	TRBD1	15	TRBJ1-4	TGTGCCAGCAGCGGACAGGGGGCGCCGAATGAAAAACTGTTTTTT	CASSGQGAPNEKLFF
TRBV28	.	.	15	TRBJ1-4	TGTGCCAGCAGCTCCCGGGAAGCCACTAATGAAAAACTGTTTTTT	CASSSREATNEKLFF
TRBV18	few	.	13	TRBJ2-3	TGTGCCAGCTCACCACCTTCCACAGATACGCAGTATTTT	CASSPPSTDTQYF
TRBV2	few	.	14	TRBJ1-6	TGTGCCAGCAGTGAAGGCAGGGGAAATTCACCCCTCCACTTT	CASSEGRGNSPLHF
TRBV10-3	.	.	13	TRBJ1-1	TGTGCCATCAGTGAGCACCCGAACACTGAAGCTTTCTTT	CAISEHPNTEAFF
TRBV9	few	.	17	TRBJ1-4	TGTGCCAGCAGCGTGGGGGACCAAATCACGACTAATGAAAAACTGTTTTTT	CASSVGDQITTNEKLFF
TRBV5-4	.	.	13	TRBJ2-6	TGTGCCAGCAGAGGGGCAGGGGCCAACGTCCTGACTTTC	CASRGAGANVLTF
TRBV11-2	.	.	11	TRBJ2-2	TGTGCCAGCAGCTCCTACGGGGAGCTGTTTTTT	CASSSYGELFF
TRBV5-1	.	TRBD1	16	TRBJ2-5	TGCGCCAGCAGCTTAGGGACAGGGGGCCCCTACGAGACCCAGTACTTC	CASSLGTGGPYETQYF
TRBV6-6	.	.	14	TRBJ1-6	TGTGCCAGCAGTAGGGCCCTATCCGGTTCACCCCTCCACTTT	CASSRALSGSPLHF
TRBV9	.	.	14	TRBJ2-1	TGTGCCAGCAGCGTAGATGGGAGCAACAATGAGCAGTTCTTC	CASSVDGSNNEQFF
TRBV6-5	.	TRBD1	13	TRBJ2-7	TGTGCCAGCAGGGACAGGAGTCCCCTCGAGCAGTACTTC	CASRDRSPLEQYF
TRBV7-9	.	TRBD1	15	TRBJ2-1	TGTGCCAGCAGCTTTTCACAGGGGAAAGGGAATGAGCAGTTCTTC	CASSFSQGKGNEQFF